The clone carrying this TCR beta chain was found a few times. Measured with immunoSEQ multiplex PCR; TCRdb has only the in-frame clones, and not every one. Among 100,000 to 150,000 clones listed, 81% were seen once. These data originate in a study of radiation and T cells in renal cell carcinoma. Time point given: blood 2 weeks post-SBRT. Stated treatment: 15 Gy SBRT to primary tumor, nephrectomy 4 weeks later. After SBRT, blood was collected at 2 and 4 weeks, plus baseline. Germline lookup yields CDR1 SNHLY and CDR2 FYNNEI. CDR3 length: 14 residues. Between the trimmed V and J ends, which lost 1 base and 3 bases, there was a span of 9 bases.

The material was blood, obtained from a patient whose treatment included radiotherapy and nephrectomy. The chain is built from TRBV2 and TRBJ1-1; no clear D gene. This TCR was recovered from a man in his fifties or sixties with renal cell carcinoma. DNA of the CDR3: TGTGCCAGCAGTGAAGGGGCGCAGTACACTGAAGCTTTCTTT. It yields the protein CASSEGAQYTEAFF. The whole variable domain, remainder taken from reference TRBV2 and TRBJ1-1, is EPEVTQTPSHQVTQMGQEVILRCVPISNHLYFYWYRQILGQKVEFLVSFYNNEISEKSEIFDDQFSVERPDGSNFTLKIRSTKLEDSAMYFCASSEGAQYTEAFFGQGTRLTVV.